Listed here is a single T cell receptor (beta chain). The data derive from a study of shared clonotypes between healthy human individuals. Sorted-subset replicate PCR reactions contained roughly 200 ng DNA, corresponding to tens of thousands of T cell genomes. Clones were read by immunoSEQ multiplex PCR, and TCRdb kept only the in-frame ones, dropping some. The repertoire holds 1,400,000 or so clones, with 98% as singletons. The V gene's germline CDR1 is SGHRS and CDR2 YFSETQ. Germline trimming cut 0 bases from V and 2 bases from J; bases unmatched to any gene: 11. This CDR3 region has 17 residues. Sequenced material: naive CD4+ T cells sorted from blood. Subset defined: CD45RA+ positively selected. This clonotype was sampled from a man aged 25-45 years in good health. The V gene is TRBV5-1, the J gene TRBJ2-7, with TRBD1 identical over 7 bases. The CDR3 sequence: CASSLGPFPGQTYEQYF. The CDR3 nucleotides are TGCGCCAGCAGCTTGGGCCCCTTTCCGGGACAGACCTACGAGCAGTACTTC. The full variable domain, with the rest looked up from reference TRBV5-1 and TRBJ2-7, is KAGVTQTPRYLIKTRGQQVTLSCSPISGHRSVSWYQQTPGQGLQFLFEYFSETQRNKGNFPGRFSGRQFSNSRSEMNVSTLELGDSALYLCASSLGPFPGQTYEQYFGPGTRLTVT.